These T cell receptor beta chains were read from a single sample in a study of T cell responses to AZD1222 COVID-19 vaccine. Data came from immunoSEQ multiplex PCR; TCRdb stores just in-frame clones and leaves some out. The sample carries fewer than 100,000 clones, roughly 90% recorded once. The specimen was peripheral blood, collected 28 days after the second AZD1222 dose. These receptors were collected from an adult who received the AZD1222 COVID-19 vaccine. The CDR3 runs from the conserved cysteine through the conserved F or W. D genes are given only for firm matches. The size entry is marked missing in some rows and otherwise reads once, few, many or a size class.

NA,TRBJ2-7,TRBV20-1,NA,CSASGPQGRPYEQYF,TGCAGTGCTAGTGGACCCCAGGGAAGGCCCTACGAGCAGTACTTC
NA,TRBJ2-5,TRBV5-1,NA,CASSLGSGETQYF,TGCGCCAGCAGCTTGGGGTCGGGGGAGACCCAGTACTTC
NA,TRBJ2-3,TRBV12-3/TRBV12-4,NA,CASSYNTDTQYF,TGTGCCAGCAGCTACAACACAGATACGCAGTATTTT
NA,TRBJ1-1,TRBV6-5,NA,CASTRGTGMNTEAFF,TGTGCCAGCACCCGCGGTACAGGGATGAACACTGAAGCTTTCTTT
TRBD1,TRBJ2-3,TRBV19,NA,CASTDRGSDTQYF,TGTGCCAGTACGGACAGGGGTTCAGATACGCAGTATTTT
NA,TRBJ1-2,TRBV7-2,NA,CASSFGAIGVINYGYTF,TGTGCCAGCAGCTTCGGGGCTATAGGTGTTATTAACTATGGCTACACCTTC
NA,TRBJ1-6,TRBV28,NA,CASSPLELASYNSPLHF,TGTGCCAGCAGCCCCTTGGAGTTAGCCTCCTATAATTCACCCCTCCACTTT
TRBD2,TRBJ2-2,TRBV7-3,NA,CASSRTSEAGELFF,TGTGCCAGCAGCCGGACTAGCGAGGCCGGGGAGCTGTTTTTT
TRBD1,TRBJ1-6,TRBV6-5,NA,CASSLQGVVSPLHF,TGTGCCAGCAGTCTCCAGGGGGTGGTTTCACCCCTCCACTTT
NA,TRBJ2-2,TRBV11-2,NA,CASSLDLARGKTGELFF,TGTGCCAGCAGCTTAGATCTCGCCAGGGGAAAGACCGGGGAGCTGTTTTTT
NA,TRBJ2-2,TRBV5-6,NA,CASSFGSINTGELFF,TGTGCCAGCAGCTTTGGGTCGATAAACACCGGGGAGCTGTTTTTT
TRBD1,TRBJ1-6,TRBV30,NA,CAWTRQGGNSPLHF,TGTGCCTGGACAAGACAGGGTGGCAATTCACCCCTCCACTTT
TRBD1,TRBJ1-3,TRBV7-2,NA,CASSLWSGGTGNTIYF,TGTGCCAGCAGCTTATGGTCAGGGGGTACAGGAAACACCATATATTTT
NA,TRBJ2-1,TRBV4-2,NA,CASSQGSGSSYNEQFF,TGTGCCAGCAGCCAAGGGTCAGGGAGCTCCTACAATGAGCAGTTCTTC
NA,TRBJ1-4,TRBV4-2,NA,CASSQEGNGEKLFF,TGTGCCAGCAGCCAAGAGGGCAACGGGGAAAAACTGTTTTTT
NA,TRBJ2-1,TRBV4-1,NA,CASSQEESREQFF,TGCGCCAGCAGCCAAGAAGAGAGCCGGGAGCAGTTCTTC
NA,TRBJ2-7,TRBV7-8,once,CASSLAGVSLEQYF,TGTGCCAGCAGCTTAGCTGGGGTCTCCCTCGAGCAGTACTTC
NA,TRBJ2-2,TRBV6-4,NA,CASSEEPVGGELFF,TGTGCCAGCAGTGAAGAACCCGTCGGCGGGGAGCTGTTTTTT
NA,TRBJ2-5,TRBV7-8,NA,CASNPDRQETQYF,TGTGCCAGCAACCCGGACAGACAAGAGACCCAGTACTTC
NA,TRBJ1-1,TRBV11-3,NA,CASSPYPTQPEAFF,TGTGCCAGCAGCCCCTATCCCACCCAGCCCGAAGCTTTCTTT
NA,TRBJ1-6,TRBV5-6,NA,CASSFRPSSYNSPLHF,TGTGCCAGCAGCTTCCGTCCAAGCTCCTATAATTCACCCCTCCACTTT
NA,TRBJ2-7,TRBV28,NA,CASSLGQPGEQYF,TGTGCCAGCAGTTTAGGGCAGCCCGGCGAGCAGTACTTC
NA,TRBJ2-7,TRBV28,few,CASSLTGTISYEQYF,TGTGCCAGCAGTTTAACAGGGACTATCTCCTACGAGCAGTACTTC
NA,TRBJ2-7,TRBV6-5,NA,CASSLGPGEQYF,TGTGCCAGCAGTTTGGGACCCGGCGAGCAGTACTTC
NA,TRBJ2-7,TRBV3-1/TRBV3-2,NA,CASSQGAGGSEQYF,TGTGCCAGCAGCCAAGGAGCCGGTGGGTCAGAGCAGTACTTC
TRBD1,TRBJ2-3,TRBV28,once,CASTPTGGTDTQYF,TGTGCCAGCACCCCTACAGGGGGAACAGATACGCAGTATTTT
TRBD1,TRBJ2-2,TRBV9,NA,CASSVDLSRGQAGELFF,TGTGCCAGCAGCGTAGACCTCTCGAGGGGGCAGGCCGGGGAGCTGTTTTTT
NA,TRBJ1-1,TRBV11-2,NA,CASSFSTGMNTEAFF,TGTGCCAGCAGCTTTTCCACCGGCATGAACACTGAAGCTTTCTTT
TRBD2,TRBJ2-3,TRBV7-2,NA,CASSLVSSGGVTQYF,TGTGCCAGCAGCTTAGTTTCCAGCGGGGGAGTTACGCAGTATTTT
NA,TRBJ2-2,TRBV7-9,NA,CASSRGGELFF,TGTGCCAGCAGCAGGGGCGGGGAGCTGTTTTTT
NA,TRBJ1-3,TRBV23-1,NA,CACSPRGNSGNTIYF,TGCGCCTGTTCCCCGCGGGGGAACTCTGGAAACACCATATATTTT
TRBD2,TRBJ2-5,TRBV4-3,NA,CASSPREGLSETQYF,TGCGCCAGCAGCCCCCGGGAGGGACTATCAGAGACCCAGTACTTC
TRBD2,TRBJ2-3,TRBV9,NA,CASSVASGGASTDTQYF,TGTGCCAGCAGCGTAGCGAGCGGGGGGGCTAGCACAGATACGCAGTATTTT
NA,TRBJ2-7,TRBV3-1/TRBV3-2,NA,CASSQDRVYEQYF,TGTGCCAGCAGCCAAGATCGGGTCTACGAGCAGTACTTC
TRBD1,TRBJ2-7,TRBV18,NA,CASSPPGTGGYEQYF,TGTGCCAGCTCACCACCGGGGACAGGGGGCTACGAGCAGTACTTC
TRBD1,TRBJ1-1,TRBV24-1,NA,CATSDSRTGFNTEAFF,TGTGCCACCAGTGATTCAAGGACAGGCTTTAACACTGAAGCTTTCTTT